The rows below give T cell receptor beta chains drawn from one sample of a study of coeliac disease. Clones were sequenced by immunoSEQ multiplex PCR, and TCRdb holds only the in-frame ones, with some missing. The sample lists fewer than 5,500 clones, 50% to 70% occurring once. The material sequenced was intraepithelial lymphocytes from the gut. These receptors were taken from a woman in her twenties or thirties with active celiac disease. Each CDR3 is given with its conserved first and last residue. A D gene is named only where the DNA matches it firmly.

TRBV9,TRBD2,TRBJ2-1,CASSVSGGPYNEQFF,TGTGCCAGCAGCGTTAGCGGGGGACCATACAATGAGCAGTTCTTC
TRBV5-8,TRBD1,TRBJ2-7,CASSWGQGDSYEQYF,TGTGCCAGCAGCTGGGGACAGGGGGACTCCTACGAGCAGTACTTC
TRBV27,.,TRBJ2-3,CASSFRGRNTDTQYF,TGTGCCAGCAGTTTCCGAGGGCGAAATACAGATACGCAGTATTTT
TRBV2,TRBD2,TRBJ2-5,CASSGRLAGGEETQYF,TGTGCCAGCAGTGGGAGACTAGCGGGGGGCGAAGAGACCCAGTACTTC
TRBV28,TRBD1,TRBJ1-3,CASSFSGTGGNTIYF,TGTGCCAGCAGTTTTTCGGGGACAGGTGGAAACACCATATATTTT
TRBV5-1,TRBD1,TRBJ1-2,CASSVQTGTDHNYGYTF,TGCGCCAGCAGCGTACAAACCGGGACAGACCATAACTATGGCTACACCTTC
TRBV4-1,.,TRBJ2-7,CASSTLGAYEQYF,TGCGCCAGCAGCACCTTAGGGGCCTACGAGCAGTACTTC
TRBV5-1,.,TRBJ2-3,CASRGRTDTQYF,TGCGCCAGCAGGGGCAGAACAGATACGCAGTATTTT
TRBV6-9,.,TRBJ2-2,CASNPPRGSKHRGAVF,TGTGCCAGCAACCCCCCACGGGGTAGTAAACACCGGGGAGCTGTTTTT
TRBV6-1,TRBD2,TRBJ2-5,CAGDSGGAEETQYF,TGTGCCGGGGATAGCGGGGGGGCAGAGGAGACCCAGTACTTC